One sample yielded the 5 T cell receptor beta chains listed below, sequenced in a study of a mutant IDH1 vaccine in newly diagnosed glioma. Sequenced by immunoSEQ multiplex PCR; TCRdb stores in-frame clones only, minus some. This sample has some 56,000 clones, with approximately 91% found just once. Sample time point: baseline, week 1 (first vaccination visit). The treatment denotes: pre-vaccination baseline after standard-of-care therapy. Sequences were derived from PBMCs, sampled from a glioma patient treated with radiotherapy, temozolomide or both. Receptors were obtained from a man over 45 with glioma.

The genes are TRBV2 and TRBJ1-1; 7 positions agree with TRBD1. There are 13 residues in the CDR3. The V segment lost 5 bases and the J segment 8 bases; nucleotides outside the gene matches: 8. In germline, CDR1 is SNHLY, CDR2 FYNNEI. As DNA, the CDR3 is TGTGCCAGCAGTCAGAGAGGGACAGCGGAAGCTTTCTTT. Its translation: CASSQRGTAEAFF.

J is TRBJ2-5 and V is TRBV29-1; 7 bases fit TRBD2. Germline loops: CDR1 SQVTM, CDR2 ANQGSEA. CDR3 size: 13 residues. V dropped 7 bases and J dropped 4; count of bases not matched to a gene: 9. CDR3: CSAKPGGGETQYF. The CDR3 nucleotides are TGCAGCGCAAAACCTGGCGGGGGAGAGACCCAGTACTTC.

This rearrangement joins TRBV5-6 to TRBJ2-5; D is ambiguous. The length of the CDR3 is 16 residues. Looked up from germline, CDR1 is SGHDT and CDR2 is YYEEEE. V lost 3 bases and J 1 base, leaving 16 bases between the germline ends. Written as DNA, the CDR3 is TGTGCCAGCAGCTCCGGCCCCGATTGGGCCCAAGAGACCCAGTACTTC. Protein: CASSSGPDWAQETQYF.

This rearrangement joins TRBV2 to TRBJ1-5, with D maybe TRBD1 (6 bases). Germline V gives CDR1 SNHLY, CDR2 FYNNEI. This CDR3 comprises 15 residues. Deletions cut 4 bases from V and 4 bases from J, with 14 bases between. Written as DNA, the CDR3 is TGTGCCAGCAGTGCGTTGGGGGGCCTAAATCAGCCCCAGCATTTT. Residues: CASSALGGLNQPQHF.

V gene TRBV30 combines with J gene TRBJ1-1; D may be TRBD1 (5 bases). Germline V gene sequence: CDR1 GTSNPN, CDR2 SVGIG (reference sequence). V was shortened by 5 bases and J by 4 bases, with 17 bases between the two germline ends. The CDR3 consists of 14 residues. CDR3 protein: CAWGSQAPSTEAFF. The CDR3 DNA follows: TGTGCCTGGGGCTCACAGGCGCCCAGCACTGAAGCTTTCTTT.